The 28 T cell receptor beta chains given below trace back to one sample, sequenced in a study of blood T cell repertoires in COVID-19. TCRdb's table, derived via immunoSEQ multiplex PCR, lists solely in-frame clones and lacks some. The sample contains fewer than 500,000 clones, around 89% of which appear only once. Source material: peripheral blood. These receptors came from a young woman with acute or convalescent COVID-19.

The chain uses TRBV9 and TRBJ1-6, with 7 bases that match TRBD1. From germline, CDR1 is SGDLS and CDR2 YYNGEE. The CDR3 length is 14 residues. J was trimmed by 6 bases and V by 4 bases; bases with no gene match: 4. CDR3 in DNA: TGTGCCAGCAGCACACAGGGGTTTAATTCACCCCTCCACTTT. Translating it yields CASSTQGFNSPLHF. Variable domain in full (rest from reference TRBV9 and TRBJ1-6): DSGVTQTPKHLITATGQRVTLRCSPRSGDLSVYWYQQSLDQGLQFLIQYYNGEERAKGNILERFSAQQFPDLHSELNLSSLELGDSALYFCASSTQGFNSPLHFGNGTRLTVT.

The rearrangement links TRBV24-1 to TRBJ2-2; 11 bases map to TRBD1. In germline, CDR1 is KGHDR, CDR2 SFDVKD. V shed 4 bases, J shed 3 bases, and the junction held 9 bases outside the gene matches. There are 18 residues in the CDR3. CDR3 coding DNA: TGTGCCACCAGTGAGCTCACACCGGGACAGGGGGACACCGGGGAGCTGTTTTTT. It is translated as CATSELTPGQGDTGELFF.

The chain combines TRBV19 with TRBJ1-5; perhaps TRBD1 as D (5 bases). This CDR3 is 14 amino acids long. Trimming shortened V by 5 bases and J by 3 bases, and 11 bases separated the two germline ends. Germline CDR1 is LNHDA and CDR2 is SQIVND (reference sequence). The CDR3 nucleotides read TGTGCCAGTAGTCAGCAGGGCTACAATCAGCCCCAGCATTTT. Its translation: CASSQQGYNQPQHF.

This chain links TRBV18 with TRBJ2-7; TRBD1 matches at 10 bases. With V trimmed by 2 bases and J by 4 bases, 8 bases remained unmatched. CDR1 KGHSH and CDR2 LQKENI come from the germline V gene. The CDR3 length is 16 residues. CDR3 in DNA: TGTGCCAGCTCACCATTAGGACAGGGGGGAATTTACGAGCAGTACTTC. This sequence encodes CASSPLGQGGIYEQYF.

The chain uses TRBV13 and TRBJ1-2; weak D call: TRBD1 (5 bases). The CDR3 is 14 amino acids. V shed 3 bases and J shed 6 bases, with 14 bases lying between them. Looked up from germline, CDR1 is PRHDT and CDR2 is FYEKMQ (reference sequence). The CDR3 DNA sequence: TGTGCCAGCAGCTTTTTAAATCCAGGGAATGGCTACACCTTC. Translation gives CASSFLNPGNGYTF.

The chain combines TRBV5-8 with TRBJ1-1; no definite D call. The CDR3 contains 14 residues. Germline loops: CDR1 SGHTS, CDR2 YDEGEE. The germline V and J ends were trimmed by 0 bases and 4 bases, with 10 bases remaining between them. CDR3 residues: CASSLGGRGTEAFF. The CDR3 DNA follows: TGTGCCAGCAGCTTGGGCGGGCGCGGCACTGAAGCTTTCTTT. The full variable domain, its missing parts supplied by reference TRBV5-8 and TRBJ1-1, is EAGVTQSPTHLIKTRGQQATLRCSPISGHTSVYWYQQALGLGLQFLLWYDEGEERNRGNFPPRFSGRQFPNYSSELNVNALELEDSALYLCASSLGGRGTEAFFGQGTRLTVV.

This chain joins TRBV4-1 and TRBJ2-1, with TRBD2 matching 11 bases. With V trimmed by 3 bases and J by 8 bases, 15 bases remained unmatched. This CDR3 contains 18 residues. CDR1 MGHRA and CDR2 YSYEKL come from the germline V gene. The CDR3 nucleotides are TGCGCCAGCAGCCAGCAATTAGCGGGGGGGCCACGAATAGATGAGCAGTTCTTC. Protein product: CASSQQLAGGPRIDEQFF.

The chain recombines TRBV7-3 with TRBJ1-1; 8 bases are shared with TRBD1. This CDR3 is 13 amino acids long. The ends lost 5 bases at V and 4 bases at J; junction bases unmatched: 3. Germline-derived CDR1 and CDR2 are SGHTA and FQGTGA. The CDR3 coding sequence is TGTGCCAGCAGCGCAGGGGGCAGCACTGAAGCTTTCTTT. Residues: CASSAGGSTEAFF. Combining the CDR3 with reference TRBV7-3 and TRBJ1-1 gives the whole variable domain GAGVSQTPSNKVTEKGKYVELRCDPISGHTALYWYRQSLGQGPEFLIYFQGTGAADDSGLPNDRFFAVRPEGSVSTLKIQRTERGDSAVYLCASSAGGSTEAFFGQGTRLTVV.

V gene TRBV9 combines with J gene TRBJ2-1, with a tentative D call TRBD1 (5 bases). Germline lookup yields CDR1 SGDLS and CDR2 YYNGEE. Trimming cost V 2 bases and J 8 bases, with 17 bases left between them. This CDR3 comprises 15 residues. The DNA of the CDR3 is TGTGCCAGCAGCGTGGGTGGGCTTCCCAGGGATGAGCAGTTCTTC. Its translation is CASSVGGLPRDEQFF.

This chain joins TRBV1 and TRBJ2-1; the D call of TRBD2 is as the table states it, not checked on the DNA. TRBV1 is shown as a pseudogene. The CDR3 totals 16 residues. In DNA form, the CDR3 reads TGCACCAGCACCCGGACTAGCGGGGGGGCCTACAATGAGCAGTTCTTC. Translating gives CTSTRTSGGAYNEQFF.

V usage is TRBV7-2 and J usage is TRBJ2-5; TRBD2 might be the D (6 bases). V was pared by 2 bases and J by 1 base, with 11 bases between. CDR3 size: 15 residues. Germline V gene sequence: CDR1 SGHTA, CDR2 FQGNSA. The CDR3 DNA follows: TGTGCCAGCAGCTTAATAGCGGCCCCCCAAGAGACCCAGTACTTC. Translation: CASSLIAAPQETQYF.

The chain joins TRBV6-5 to TRBJ2-5, with D possibly TRBD2 on 5 matching bases. This CDR3 has 10 residues. Trimming shortened V by 11 bases and J by 5 bases, and 9 bases separated the two germline ends. Germline-derived CDR1 and CDR2 are MNHEY and SVGAGI. The CDR3 sequence is CASGLETQYF. DNA of the CDR3: TGTGCCTCGGGGTTGGAGACCCAGTACTTC.

This clone was seen once. The J gene is TRBJ2-7, the V gene TRBV18; D is unresolved. Trimming shortened V by 3 bases and J by 5 bases, and 8 bases separated the two germline ends. CDR1 is KGHSH, CDR2 LQKENI, per germline. The CDR3 consists of 12 residues. CDR3 coding DNA: TGTGCCAGCTCACCCGGTACCAACGAGCAGTACTTC. It translates to CASSPGTNEQYF.

This clone is a singleton in its sample. V usage is TRBV2 and J usage is TRBJ2-3; 9 positions agree with TRBD2. This CDR3 comprises 14 residues. The V gene end was trimmed by 6 bases and the J gene end by 3 bases; junction bases not matched to a gene: 4. Germline values: CDR1 SNHLY, CDR2 FYNNEI. The CDR3: CASRKRGATDTQYF. CDR3 bases: TGTGCCAGCAGGAAGCGGGGGGCAACAGATACGCAGTATTTT.

This clone was found a few times. The CDR3 coding sequence is TGTGCCAGTAGTGCAGCGACCCAGGTGAGGGTAGATACGCAGTATTTT. This gives the protein CASSAATQVRVDTQYF. The chain joins TRBV19 to TRBJ2-3, with a weak D call TRBD2 (5 bases). This CDR3 is 16 amino acids long. Germline assignment: CDR1 LNHDA and CDR2 SQIVND (reference sequence). V was cut by 5 bases and J by 5 bases, with 20 bases left in between.

V gene TRBV5-1 combines with J gene TRBJ2-5; 7 nucleotides line up with TRBD2. CDR1 is SGHRS and CDR2 is YFSETQ in the germline V gene. The trim removed 6 bases at V and 4 bases at J, leaving 9 bases unmatched. This CDR3 is built from 14 residues. The CDR3 loop is CASTLGGVGETQYF. In DNA form, the CDR3 reads TGCGCCAGCACCCTGGGAGGGGTCGGAGAGACCCAGTACTTC. The full variable domain, rest sourced from reference TRBV5-1 and TRBJ2-5, is KAGVTQTPRYLIKTRGQQVTLSCSPISGHRSVSWYQQTPGQGLQFLFEYFSETQRNKGNFPGRFSGRQFSNSRSEMNVSTLELGDSALYLCASTLGGVGETQYFGPGTRLLVL.

V and J are TRBV5-4 and TRBJ2-7, with 7 bases matching TRBD2. Germline trimming cut 2 bases from V and 2 bases from J; bases unmatched to any gene: 4. This CDR3 is 14 amino acids long. CDR1 and CDR2 (germline): SGHNT, YYREEE (reference sequence). The CDR3 DNA reads TGTGCCAGCAGCTTCCGGGACTACCCCTACGAGCAGTACTTC. This gives the protein CASSFRDYPYEQYF. Full variable domain (outside the CDR3, taken from reference TRBV5-4 and TRBJ2-7): ETGVTQSPTHLIKTRGQQVTLRCSSQSGHNTVSWYQQALGQGPQFIFQYYREEENGRGNFPPRFSGLQFPNYSSELNVNALELDDSALYLCASSFRDYPYEQYFGPGTRLTVT.

V and J are TRBV6-5 and TRBJ2-1, with 7 positions matching TRBD2. The CDR3 is made up of 15 amino acids. J lost 4 bases, V lost 5 bases, and 8 bases had no gene match. Germline lookup yields CDR1 MNHEY and CDR2 SVGAGI. Here the CDR3 reads CASSPGGSRYNEQFF. CDR3 sequence (DNA): TGTGCCAGCAGTCCCGGGGGGTCTAGGTACAATGAGCAGTTCTTC.

This clone was picked up one time. The V and J genes are TRBV5-8 and TRBJ2-1; possible D gene TRBD1, 6 bases. Germline loops: CDR1 SGHTS, CDR2 YDEGEE. The CDR3 is 18 amino acids. Trimming shortened V by 2 bases and J by 7 bases, and 25 bases separated the two germline ends. The CDR3 DNA reads TGTGCCAGCAGCTTCGTAGCCCAGGGGCCGGCCGTCGTTAATGAGCAGTTCTTC. Protein sequence: CASSFVAQGPAVVNEQFF.

This clone was counted only a few times. This sequence joins TRBV6-5 and TRBJ1-2; the match to TRBD1 covers 8 bases. Germline V gene data show CDR1 as MNHEY and CDR2 as SVGAGI. V shed 7 bases and J 8 bases; nucleotides not matched to a gene: 15. The CDR3 has 15 residues. The CDR3 spells CASIRQGALVLGYTF. The CDR3 DNA sequence: TGTGCCAGCATTAGGCAGGGGGCGTTGGTCTTAGGCTACACCTTC.

The genes are TRBV12-3 or TRBV12-4 and TRBJ1-4; maybe TRBD1 (5 bases). Trimming stripped 6 bases from V and 14 bases from J, with 13 bases between. The CDR3 consists of 11 residues. The CDR3 region has the DNA TGTGCCAGCAGCTACAGCGGGGGTCTGTTTTTT. This codes for CASSYSGGLFF.

This clone was found a few times. Relative to the germline gene, one junction end is altered; a read error may explain this. V and J are TRBV19 and TRBJ1-1, with TRBD1 identical over 7 bases. Germline V lookup: CDR1 LNHDA, CDR2 SQIVND (reference sequence). The CDR3 covers 13 residues. CDR3 in DNA: TGTGCCAGCAGTAACAGGGGAAAGACTGAAGCTTTCTTT. Protein product: CASSNRGKTEAFF.

V is TRBV5-5 and J is TRBJ1-2, with D perhaps TRBD1 (6 bases). CDR3 size: 15 residues. From germline, CDR1 is SGHKS and CDR2 YYEKEE (reference sequence). The germline V and J ends were trimmed by 3 bases and 4 bases, with 16 bases remaining between them. The CDR3 loop reads CASSSSLDSPYGYTF. As DNA, the CDR3 is TGTGCCAGCAGCTCCAGTTTGGACAGCCCCTATGGCTACACCTTC.

DNA for the CDR3: TGTGCCAGCAGTCTGGGACAGGCAATTAATGAAAAACTGTTTTTT. Translated: CASSLGQAINEKLFF. The chain joins TRBV7-9 to TRBJ1-4; 8 positions agree with TRBD1. Per germline, CDR1 SEHNR and CDR2 FQNEAQ (reference sequence). This CDR3 contains 15 residues. The J segment lost 4 bases and the V segment lost 6 bases, leaving 7 bases of the junction unmatched.

This clone was observed a single time. V is TRBV11-2 and J is TRBJ2-6; D remains ambiguous. CDR3 length: 12 amino acids. CDR1 and CDR2 (germline): SGHAT, FQNNGV. V was trimmed by 6 bases and J by 2 bases, leaving 2 bases between them. The CDR3: CASSTGANVLTF. In DNA, the CDR3 is TGTGCCAGCAGTACTGGGGCCAACGTCCTGACTTTC.

This clone was observed once. The V and J genes are TRBV28 and TRBJ2-5, with TRBD1 identical over 9 bases. The CDR3 covers 14 residues. J was trimmed by 4 bases and V by 5 bases; bases with no gene match: 5. CDR1 and CDR2 from the germline V gene are MDHEN and SYDVKM. CDR3 in DNA: TGTGCCAGCAGTGGGGGACAGGGAGGAGAGACCCAGTACTTC. Protein sequence: CASSGGQGGETQYF.

The rearrangement uses TRBV12-3 or TRBV12-4 and TRBJ1-2; TRBD1 might be the D (6 bases). The V end was cut by 6 bases, the J end by 4 bases, with 12 bases between. The CDR3 is 13 residues long. DNA of the CDR3: TGTGCCAGCAGGTCAGACAGGAGCTATGGCTACACCTTC. This codes for CASRSDRSYGYTF.

The chain carries TRBV18 and TRBJ1-2; D is perhaps TRBD1 (5 bases). The CDR3 runs to 13 residues. Trimming took off 3 bases at V and 4 bases at J, with 9 bases between the two ends. Germline V CDR1 and CDR2: KGHSH, LQKENI. CDR3 sequence (DNA): TGTGCCAGCTCACCGACAGTCTCCTATGGCTACACCTTC. Encoded protein: CASSPTVSYGYTF.